One T cell receptor (beta chain) is described in this entry. The data belong to a study of patients and donors after allogeneic stem cell transplantation. One entry per CDR3 protein results from TCRdb running MiXCR on the RT-PCR reads. The top ten clones hold roughly 7.2% of a sample with about 400,000 distinct CDR3 sequences, about a sixth of them seen once. Per the germline V gene, CDR1 is SGHTA and CDR2 is FQGNSA. The CDR3 sequence is 13 residues long. V lost 7 bases and J 7 bases, leaving 16 bases between the germline ends. The sample comprised blood, either unsorted or a sorted T cell fraction (not recorded which). This clonotype was obtained from a human donor who was either an allogeneic HSCT recipient or a stem cell or donor lymphocyte infusion donor (not recorded which). It is not recorded whose cells these are; they may come from a transplant donor. The chain is built from TRBV7-2 and TRBJ1-1; D gene ambiguous. The chain's CDR3 is CASTQPPQFEAFF. The CDR3 DNA sequence: TGTGCCAGCACCCAGCCCCCCCAGTTTGAAGCTTTCTTT.